What follows are 3 T cell receptor beta chains derived from one specimen sequenced in a study of blood T cell repertoires in COVID-19. Profiled with immunoSEQ multiplex PCR; TCRdb holds only in-frame clones, not every one. The sample lists about 170,000 clones; roughly 82% were seen once. The specimen was peripheral blood. The receptors come from a woman in her forties with COVID-19, enrolled during active disease.

The chain joins TRBV19 to TRBJ1-5, with 9 bases aligning to TRBD1. V shed 3 bases, J shed 5 bases, and the junction held 8 bases outside the gene matches. The CDR3 sequence is 16 residues long. Germline loops: CDR1 LNHDA, CDR2 SQIVND (reference sequence). The CDR3 nucleotides are TGTGCCAGTAGTATTTGGCTGGGACAGGGTTATCAGCCCCAGCATTTT. Encoded protein: CASSIWLGQGYQPQHF.

The V call is TRBV11-2, the J call TRBJ2-7; TRBD2 aligns across 11 bases. Trimming removed 3 bases from V and 2 bases from J; junction bases left unmatched: 6. Germline V CDR1 and CDR2: SGHAT, FQNNGV. The CDR3 has 16 amino acids. CDR3 amino acids: CASSFTGTSGAYEQYF. In nucleotides, the CDR3 is TGTGCCAGCAGCTTTACCGGGACTAGCGGAGCCTACGAGCAGTACTTC.

The chain joins TRBV29-1 to TRBJ1-2; unclear D gene. Trimming shortened V by 1 base and J by 6 bases, and 9 bases separated the two germline ends. This CDR3 contains 12 residues. Germline lookup yields CDR1 SQVTM and CDR2 ANQGSEA. CDR3 residues: CSVEVFPHGYTF. CDR3 DNA: TGCAGCGTTGAAGTATTTCCTCATGGCTACACCTTC.